This entry lists 15 T cell receptor beta chains sequenced from one sample in a study of T cell repertoires in cytomegalovirus infection. TCRdb called the reads again in MiXCR, with one record for every CDR3 protein. This repertoire shows around 430,000 distinct CDR3 sequences, approximately 46% found once; its top ten account for around 44%. For these TCRs, the target antigens are not known. The source was cultured PBMCs, collected from culture after CMV antigen stimulation. Every receptor here comes from a human donor in good health (CMV status not recorded). Some clones in this sample may be carry-over from other donors' samples.

This chain joins TRBV20-1 and TRBJ2-7; 8 bases match TRBD2. Germline V CDR1 and CDR2: DFQATT, SNEGSKA (reference sequence). V was clipped by 4 bases and J by 1 base; unmatched bases: 3. This CDR3 comprises 13 residues. In nucleotides, the CDR3 is TGCAGTGCTACGACTAGCGCTTCCTACGAGCAGTACTTC. It encodes CSATTSASYEQYF.

This clonotype was observed a handful of times. J is TRBJ2-7 and V is TRBV3-1; D is perhaps TRBD2 (6 bases). Trimming removed 4 bases at V and 11 bases at J, with 18 bases between. This CDR3 is 13 amino acids long. Germline values: CDR1 LGHDT, CDR2 YNNKEL (reference sequence). The DNA of the CDR3 is TGTGCCAGCAGCCCACGGGCGGGGAGCCGTGAGTACTTC. Its protein is CASSPRAGSREYF.

The chain is built from TRBV28 and TRBJ2-3; possibly TRBD1 for D (5 bases). V was cut by 4 bases and J by 4 bases, with 12 bases left in between. The germline V gene has CDR1 MDHEN and CDR2 SYDVKM. CDR3 length: 14 residues. CDR3 protein: CASSSYRSADTQYF. The CDR3 DNA reads as TGTGCCAGCAGTTCCTACAGGTCGGCAGATACGCAGTATTTT.

This clonotype was recorded a few times. The rearrangement joins TRBV25-1 to TRBJ1-5; D uncertain. Per germline, CDR1 MGHDK and CDR2 SYGVNS. Trimming took 7 bases from V and 4 from J, leaving 11 bases between them. The CDR3 runs to 13 residues. This CDR3 is CASTVRSNQPQHF. The CDR3 bases are TGTGCCAGCACCGTTAGGTCGAATCAGCCCCAGCATTTT.

This rearrangement joins TRBV27 to TRBJ1-1; weak D call: TRBD1 (5 bases). CDR1 and CDR2 from the germline V gene are MNHEY and SMNVEV (reference sequence). CDR3 length equals 14 residues. Trimming cost V 5 bases and J 1 base, with 11 bases left between them. The CDR3 is CASSPDRTNTEAFF. The CDR3, as DNA: TGTGCCAGCAGTCCCGACAGAACGAACACTGAAGCTTTCTTT.

CDR3 region: CASSFQQVSSYEQYF. In DNA form, the CDR3 reads TGTGCCAGCAGTTTCCAGCAGGTTTCCTCCTACGAGCAGTACTTC. The genes are TRBV27 and TRBJ2-7; D uncertain. CDR3 length: 15 residues. V lost 3 bases, J lost 0 bases, and 12 bases lay in between. Germline V gives CDR1 MNHEY, CDR2 SMNVEV (reference sequence).

The V and J genes are TRBV7-2 and TRBJ2-1; 7 bases are shared with TRBD2. The CDR3 spans 17 residues. In germline, CDR1 is SGHTA, CDR2 FQGNSA. The ends lost 1 base at V and 2 bases at J; junction bases unmatched: 8. In DNA, the CDR3 is TGTGCCAGCAGCTTAGGTGTTGGCGGGGGACCCTACAATGAGCAGTTCTTC. Its translation: CASSLGVGGGPYNEQFF.

The rearrangement uses TRBV7-2 and TRBJ2-2; D gene ambiguous. The CDR3 extends over 16 amino acids. V lost 2 bases, J lost 7 bases, and 17 bases lay in between. CDR1 and CDR2 from the germline V gene are SGHTA and FQGNSA. For the CDR3, the DNA is TGTGCCAGCAGCTTATTCCAGGCAGATTTTGGCGGGGAGCTGTTTTTT. This gives the protein CASSLFQADFGGELFF.

V usage is TRBV12-3 or TRBV12-4 and J usage is TRBJ2-2, with 11 positions matching TRBD1. This CDR3 has 20 residues. V was pared by 5 bases and J by 0 bases, with 14 bases of the junction left unmatched. The CDR3 DNA reads as TGTGCCAGCAGTGCGCTGGACAGGGGGCTCGACCGACCGAACACCGGGGAGCTGTTTTTT. The encoded protein is CASSALDRGLDRPNTGELFF.

The gene calls are TRBV20-1 and TRBJ2-3; TRBD1 is a possible D gene (7 bases). The CDR3 spans 14 residues. The germline V and J ends were trimmed by 1 base and 11 bases, with 19 bases remaining between them. Germline values: CDR1 DFQATT, CDR2 SNEGSKA (reference sequence). The CDR3 DNA reads as TGCAGTGCTAGAGCCCCTCTGAGACAGGGAGGGCAGTATTTT. Amino acid sequence: CSARAPLRQGGQYF.

This chain's CDR3 is CASSFSLRRGLYNEQFF. CDR3 in DNA: TGTGCCAGCAGTTTTTCCCTCCGGCGGGGCCTATACAATGAGCAGTTCTTC. The chain uses TRBV28 and TRBJ2-1; D is perhaps TRBD2 (6 bases). Between the trimmed V and J ends, which lost 3 bases and 4 bases, there was a span of 19 bases. The CDR3 spans 17 residues. Germline CDR1 is MDHEN and CDR2 is SYDVKM.

A few counts support this clonotype. The CDR3 coding sequence is TGTGCCAGCAGGGAGATAGTCGCCAATGAGCAGTTCTTC. Its translation: CASREIVANEQFF. The rearrangement uses TRBV6-6 and TRBJ2-1; no clear D. Germline V CDR1 and CDR2: MNHNY, SVGAGI (reference sequence). V was trimmed by 6 bases and J by 6 bases, leaving 12 bases between them. This CDR3 contains 13 residues.

V is TRBV7-8 and J is TRBJ2-5; D gene unclear. Looked up from germline, CDR1 is SGHVS and CDR2 is FQNEAQ. CDR3 length: 14 amino acids. The V end lost 5 bases, the J end lost 0 bases, and 10 bases lay between the germline ends. CDR3 region: CASSMENHQETQYF. The CDR3 DNA reads as TGTGCCAGCAGCATGGAAAACCACCAAGAGACCCAGTACTTC.

The V gene is TRBV12-3 or TRBV12-4, the J gene TRBJ2-1; 8 bases match TRBD2. The V gene end was trimmed by 10 bases and the J gene end by 5 bases; junction bases not matched to a gene: 7. The CDR3 has 13 amino acids. The CDR3 DNA reads as TGTGCCACCACCGGCGGGAGGAACAATGAGCAGTTCTTC. Translated, it gives CATTGGRNNEQFF.

This chain links TRBV7-2 with TRBJ2-7; D perhaps matches TRBD1 (6 bases). The length of the CDR3 is 14 residues. The germline CDR1 and CDR2 sequences are SGHTA and FQGNSA. The ends were cut back, 5 bases at V and 3 bases at J, with 14 bases in the middle. CDR3 nucleotides: TGTGCCAGCAGCCAGGGACACCCGGGCTACGAGCAGTACTTC. This translates into CASSQGHPGYEQYF.